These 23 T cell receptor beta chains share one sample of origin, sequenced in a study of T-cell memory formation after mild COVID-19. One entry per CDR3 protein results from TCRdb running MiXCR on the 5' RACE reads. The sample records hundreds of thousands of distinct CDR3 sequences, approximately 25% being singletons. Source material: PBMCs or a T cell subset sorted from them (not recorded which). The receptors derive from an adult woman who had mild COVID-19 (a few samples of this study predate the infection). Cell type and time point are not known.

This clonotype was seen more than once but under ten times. The CDR3 sequence is CSAPWEDNIYNEQFF. CDR3 nucleotide sequence: TGCAGTGCGCCGTGGGAGGACAACATCTACAATGAGCAGTTCTTC. The chain employs TRBV20-1 and TRBJ2-1; TRBD2 might be the D (6 bases). With 6 bases removed from V and 3 bases from J, the gap between germline ends came to 18 bases. The CDR3 spans 15 residues. CDR1 and CDR2 (germline): DFQATT, SNEGSKA (reference sequence).

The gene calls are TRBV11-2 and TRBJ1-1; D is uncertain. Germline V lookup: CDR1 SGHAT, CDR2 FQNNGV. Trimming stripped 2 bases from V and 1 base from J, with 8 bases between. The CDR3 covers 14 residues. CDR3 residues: CASSLPRQNTEAFF. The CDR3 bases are TGTGCCAGCAGCTTACCCCGACAGAACACTGAAGCTTTCTTT.

The CDR3 reads CASSALAGGPSETQYF. CDR3 in DNA: TGTGCCAGCAGCGCCCTAGCGGGGGGGCCATCAGAGACCCAGTACTTC. J is TRBJ2-5 and V is TRBV9, with 12 bases aligning to TRBD2. CDR1 is SGDLS and CDR2 is YYNGEE in the germline V gene. V shed 3 bases and J 4 bases; nucleotides not matched to a gene: 7. This CDR3 has 16 residues.

The CDR3 sequence: CASSPKGDRYNEQFF. Written as DNA, the CDR3 is TGTGCCAGCAGCCCTAAGGGTGACAGGTACAATGAGCAGTTCTTC. The chain uses TRBV5-4 and TRBJ2-1; a weak D match, TRBD1 (6 bases). The CDR3 contains 15 residues. The germline V gene has CDR1 SGHNT and CDR2 YYREEE (reference sequence). Trimming took off 4 bases at V and 4 bases at J, with 15 bases between the two ends. The entire variable domain, with the rest obtained from reference TRBV5-4 and TRBJ2-1, is as follows: ETGVTQSPTHLIKTRGQQVTLRCSSQSGHNTVSWYQQALGQGPQFIFQYYREEENGRGNFPPRFSGLQFPNYSSELNVNALELDDSALYLCASSPKGDRYNEQFFGPGTRLTVL.

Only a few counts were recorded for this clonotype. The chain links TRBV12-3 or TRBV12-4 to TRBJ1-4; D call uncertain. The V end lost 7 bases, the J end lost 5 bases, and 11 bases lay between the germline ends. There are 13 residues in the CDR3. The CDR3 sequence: CASNSRANEKLFF. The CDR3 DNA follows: TGTGCCAGCAACTCGAGGGCGAATGAAAAACTGTTTTTT.

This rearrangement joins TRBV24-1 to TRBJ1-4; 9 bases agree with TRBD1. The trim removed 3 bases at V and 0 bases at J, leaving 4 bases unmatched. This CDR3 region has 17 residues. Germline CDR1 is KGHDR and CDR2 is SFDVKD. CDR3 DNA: TGTGCCACCAGTGATGGGACAGGGTTCGCAACTAATGAAAAACTGTTTTTT. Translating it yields CATSDGTGFATNEKLFF.

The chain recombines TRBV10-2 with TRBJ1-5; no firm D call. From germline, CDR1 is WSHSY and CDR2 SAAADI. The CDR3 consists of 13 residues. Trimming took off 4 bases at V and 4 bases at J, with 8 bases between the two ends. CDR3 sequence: CASSVTVNQPQHF. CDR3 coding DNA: TGCGCCAGCAGTGTGACGGTTAATCAGCCCCAGCATTTT.

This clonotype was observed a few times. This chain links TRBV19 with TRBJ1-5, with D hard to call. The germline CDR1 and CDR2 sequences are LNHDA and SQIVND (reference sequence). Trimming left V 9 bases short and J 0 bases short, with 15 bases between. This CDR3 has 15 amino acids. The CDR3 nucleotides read TGTGCCAGCACTACGACATGGTTTAGCAATCAGCCCCAGCATTTT. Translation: CASTTTWFSNQPQHF.

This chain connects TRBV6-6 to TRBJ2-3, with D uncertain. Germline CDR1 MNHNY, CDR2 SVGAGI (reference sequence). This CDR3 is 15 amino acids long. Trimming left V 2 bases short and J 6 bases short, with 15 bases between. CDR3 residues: CASSYPGSVVDTQYF. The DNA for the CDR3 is TGTGCCAGCAGTTACCCCGGATCGGTCGTTGATACGCAGTATTTT.

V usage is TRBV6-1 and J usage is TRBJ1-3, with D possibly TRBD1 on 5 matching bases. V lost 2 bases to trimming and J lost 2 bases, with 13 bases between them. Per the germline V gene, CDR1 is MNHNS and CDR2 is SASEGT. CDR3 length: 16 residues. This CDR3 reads CASSEFGGGPGNTIYF. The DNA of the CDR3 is TGTGCCAGCAGTGAATTCGGGGGGGGTCCTGGAAACACCATATATTTT.

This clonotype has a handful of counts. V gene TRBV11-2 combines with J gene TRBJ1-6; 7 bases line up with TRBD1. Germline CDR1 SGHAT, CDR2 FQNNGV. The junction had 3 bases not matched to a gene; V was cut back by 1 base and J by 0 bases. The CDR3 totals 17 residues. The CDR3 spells CASSLVRGSSYNSPLHF. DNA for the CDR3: TGTGCCAGCAGCTTAGTCAGGGGGAGCTCCTATAATTCACCCCTCCACTTT. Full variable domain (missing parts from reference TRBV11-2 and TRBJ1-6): EAGVAQSPRYKIIEKRQSVAFWCNPISGHATLYWYQQILGQGPKLLIQFQNNGVVDDSQLPKDRFSAERLKGVDSTLKIQPAKLEDSAVYLCASSLVRGSSYNSPLHFGNGTRLTVT.

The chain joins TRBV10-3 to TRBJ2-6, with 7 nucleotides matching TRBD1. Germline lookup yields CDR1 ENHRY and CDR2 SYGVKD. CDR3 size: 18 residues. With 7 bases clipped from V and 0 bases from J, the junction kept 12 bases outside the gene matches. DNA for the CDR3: TGTGCCATCACCCGACAGGGTCTACAGTACTCTGGGGCCAACGTCCTGACTTTC. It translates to CAITRQGLQYSGANVLTF.

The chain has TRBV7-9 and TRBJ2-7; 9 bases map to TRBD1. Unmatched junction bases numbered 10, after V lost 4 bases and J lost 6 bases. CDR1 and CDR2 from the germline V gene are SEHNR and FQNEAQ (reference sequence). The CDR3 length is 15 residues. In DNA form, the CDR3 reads TGTGCCAGCAGCTATAGACAGGGGGTGGTTGGCGAGCAGTACTTC. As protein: CASSYRQGVVGEQYF.

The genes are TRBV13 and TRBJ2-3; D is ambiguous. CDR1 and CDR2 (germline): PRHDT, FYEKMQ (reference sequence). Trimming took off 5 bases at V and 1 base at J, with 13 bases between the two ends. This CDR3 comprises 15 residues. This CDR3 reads CASSTQDPRTDTQYF. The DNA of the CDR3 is TGTGCCAGCAGCACTCAGGACCCCCGCACAGATACGCAGTATTTT.

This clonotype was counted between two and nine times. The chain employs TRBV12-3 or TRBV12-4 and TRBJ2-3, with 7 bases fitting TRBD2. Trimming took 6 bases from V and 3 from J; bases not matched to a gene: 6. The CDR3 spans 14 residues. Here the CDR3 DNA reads TGTGCCAGCAGGCGTCGGCGGGGGACAGATACGCAGTATTTT. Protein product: CASRRRRGTDTQYF.

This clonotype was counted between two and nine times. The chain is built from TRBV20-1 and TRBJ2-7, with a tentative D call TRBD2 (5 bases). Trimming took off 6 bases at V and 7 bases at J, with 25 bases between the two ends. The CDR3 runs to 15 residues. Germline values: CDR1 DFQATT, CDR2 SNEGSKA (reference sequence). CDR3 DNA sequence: TGCAGTGCCGGTTCGCGCCGGACTGGTGCTAGGGAGCAGTACTTC. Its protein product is CSAGSRRTGAREQYF.

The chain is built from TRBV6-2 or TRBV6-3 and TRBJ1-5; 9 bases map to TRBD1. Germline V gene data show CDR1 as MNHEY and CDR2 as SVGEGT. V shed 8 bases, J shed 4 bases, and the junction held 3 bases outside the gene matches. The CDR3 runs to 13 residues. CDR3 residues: CASGDRVNQPQHF. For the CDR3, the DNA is TGTGCCAGCGGGGACAGGGTAAATCAGCCCCAGCATTTT.

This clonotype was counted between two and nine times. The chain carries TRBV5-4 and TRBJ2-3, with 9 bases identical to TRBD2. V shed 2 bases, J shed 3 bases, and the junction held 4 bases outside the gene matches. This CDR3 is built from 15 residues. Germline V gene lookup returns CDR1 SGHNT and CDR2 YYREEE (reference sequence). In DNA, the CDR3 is TGTGCCAGCAGCTTATCCGCGGGGGGGACAGATACGCAGTATTTT. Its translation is CASSLSAGGTDTQYF.

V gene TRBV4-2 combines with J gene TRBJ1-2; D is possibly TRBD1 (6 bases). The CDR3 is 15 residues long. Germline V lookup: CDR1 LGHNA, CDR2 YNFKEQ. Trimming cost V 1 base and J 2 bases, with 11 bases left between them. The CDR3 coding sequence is TGTGCCAGCAGCCAAGTTTCGGGACAAAACTATGGCTACACCTTC. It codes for CASSQVSGQNYGYTF.

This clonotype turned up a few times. The CDR3 nucleotides read TGTGCCACCCTATCCCGACTAGCGGGTCAAACCGGGGAGCTGTTTTTT. It is translated as CATLSRLAGQTGELFF. V and J are TRBV6-6 and TRBJ2-2, with 10 bases lining up with TRBD2. After removal of 10 bases from V and 5 bases from J, the junction contained 13 bases not matched to a gene. The length of the CDR3 is 16 residues. Germline CDR1 MNHNY, CDR2 SVGAGI (reference sequence).

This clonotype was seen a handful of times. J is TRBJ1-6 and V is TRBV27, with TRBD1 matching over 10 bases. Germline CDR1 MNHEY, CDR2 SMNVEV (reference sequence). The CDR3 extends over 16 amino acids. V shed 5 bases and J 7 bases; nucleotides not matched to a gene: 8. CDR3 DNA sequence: TGTGCCAGCAGTCTGAGGGCGGGACAGGGGAATTCACCCCTCCACTTT. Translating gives CASSLRAGQGNSPLHF.

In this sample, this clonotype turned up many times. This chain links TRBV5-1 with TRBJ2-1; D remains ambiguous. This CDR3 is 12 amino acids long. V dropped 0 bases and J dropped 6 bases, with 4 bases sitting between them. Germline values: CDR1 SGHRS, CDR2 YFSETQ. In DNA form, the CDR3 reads TGCGCCAGCAGCTTGGACCTCAATGAGCAGTTCTTC. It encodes CASSLDLNEQFF.

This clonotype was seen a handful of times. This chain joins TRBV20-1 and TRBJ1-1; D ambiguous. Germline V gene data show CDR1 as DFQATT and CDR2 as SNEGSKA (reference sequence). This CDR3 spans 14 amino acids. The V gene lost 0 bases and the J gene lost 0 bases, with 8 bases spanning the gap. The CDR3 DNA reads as TGCAGTGCTAGAGATAAGGGTATGAACACTGAAGCTTTCTTT. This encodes CSARDKGMNTEAFF.